These 14 T cell receptor beta chains came from one sample sequenced in a study of blood T cell repertoires in COVID-19 (dated by TCRdb to the early 2020s). Library prep was done by the immunoSEQ multiplex PCR assay. TCRdb obtained this table from immuneACCESS and retained in-frame rearrangements with V and J assigned. These tables miss some clones; where compared with another copy, unresolved V genes account for less than half of the shortfall, and the remainder is unexplained. This sample lists about 180,000 clones; 87% were detected once. The ten largest clones take up over 7% of the sample. Sequencing was carried out using PBMCs or T cells enriched from blood (not recorded which). Receptors originate from a woman aged 45-60 years who had recovered from COVID-19.

The genes are TRBV5-1 and TRBJ2-2; 9 nucleotides agree with TRBD2. J was trimmed by 6 bases and V by 5 bases; bases with no gene match: 8. The CDR3 loop spans 15 amino acids. CDR1 and CDR2 from the germline V gene are SGHRS and YFSETQ. The CDR3 reads CASSTVAGVAGELFF. In nucleotides, the CDR3 is TGCGCCAGCAGTACCGTAGCGGGAGTAGCCGGGGAGCTGTTTTTT.

V is TRBV4-1 and J is TRBJ1-1; perhaps TRBD1 as D (5 bases). The CDR3 spans 15 residues. V dropped 2 bases and J dropped 1 base, with 11 bases sitting between them. Per the germline V gene, CDR1 is MGHRA and CDR2 is YSYEKL. CDR3 in amino acids: CASSQTGTGNTEAFF. The CDR3 DNA reads as TGCGCCAGCAGCCAAACCGGAACAGGGAACACTGAAGCTTTCTTT.

This clone was seen a few times. The gene calls are TRBV7-8 and TRBJ1-2; weak D call: TRBD1 (6 bases). Germline loops: CDR1 SGHVS, CDR2 FQNEAQ. The CDR3 totals 15 residues. Trimming took off 5 bases at V and 5 bases at J, with 18 bases between the two ends. CDR3 amino acids: CASSTSQGIGYGYTF. The DNA for the CDR3 is TGTGCCAGCAGCACCAGCCAGGGGATTGGGTATGGCTACACCTTC.

The rearrangement uses TRBV2 and TRBJ1-5, with 7 positions matching TRBD1. CDR1 and CDR2 from the germline V gene are SNHLY and FYNNEI. V lost 3 bases and J lost 6; bases outside the gene matches: 8. The CDR3 has 15 amino acids. The CDR3 bases are TGTGCCAGCAGTGAGACAGGGTATTTGAGTCAGCCCCAGCATTTT. Translation gives CASSETGYLSQPQHF.

This sequence joins TRBV3-1 (or the pseudogene TRBV3-2) and TRBJ2-3; D gene unclear. Germline-derived CDR1 and CDR2 are LGHDT and YNNKEL (reference sequence). The length of the CDR3 is 15 residues. Trimming stripped 4 bases from V and 3 bases from J, with 14 bases between. In DNA, the CDR3 is TGTGCCAGCAGCCCCCCCGGCCCCGGGACAGATACGCAGTATTTT. Protein: CASSPPGPGTDTQYF.

This clone was seen only once. This chain links TRBV23-1 with TRBJ2-4, with D possibly TRBD2 on 6 matching bases. TRBV23-1 is labeled an ORF, and its function is uncertain. This CDR3 comprises 13 residues. V was clipped by 4 bases and J by 6 bases, with 10 bases between them. CDR3 sequence: CASSLWTINIQYF. DNA for the CDR3: TGCGCCAGCAGTCTTTGGACTATAAACATTCAGTACTTC.

The chain carries TRBV5-6 and TRBJ1-2, with D possibly TRBD1 on 6 matching bases. Germline CDR1 reads SGHDT; CDR2 reads YYEEEE. There are 12 residues in the CDR3. The V and J ends lost 0 bases and 7 bases respectively, with 7 bases between them. CDR3 in amino acids: CASSLGQAGYTF. In nucleotides, the CDR3 is TGTGCCAGCAGCTTGGGACAGGCTGGCTACACCTTC.

V usage is TRBV3-1 (or the pseudogene TRBV3-2) and J usage is TRBJ2-3; 8 bases are shared with TRBD2. CDR3 length equals 14 residues. With 7 bases clipped from V and 4 bases from J, the junction kept 7 bases outside the gene matches. Germline values: CDR1 LGHDT, CDR2 YNNKEL (reference sequence). This chain's CDR3 is CASKSGSTPDTQYF. CDR3 nucleotides: TGTGCCAGCAAAAGCGGGAGTACCCCAGATACGCAGTATTTT.

This chain links TRBV13 with TRBJ2-3; TRBD1 matches at 10 bases. J lost 0 bases, V lost 5 bases, and 8 bases had no gene match. Germline assignment: CDR1 PRHDT and CDR2 FYEKMQ (reference sequence). The CDR3 contains 17 residues. Here the CDR3 reads CASSLIRDRGSTDTQYF. In DNA, the CDR3 is TGTGCCAGCAGCCTTATCCGGGACAGGGGAAGCACAGATACGCAGTATTTT.

This rearrangement joins TRBV18 to TRBJ1-1; possibly TRBD1 for D (5 bases). The germline V gene has CDR1 KGHSH and CDR2 LQKENI. CDR3 length: 17 amino acids. Trimming pared 1 base from V and 1 base from J, leaving 16 bases between. The CDR3 here is CASSPLGGTSANTEAFF. CDR3 DNA: TGTGCCAGCTCACCACTTGGAGGGACCAGTGCGAACACTGAAGCTTTCTTT. The full variable domain, completed using reference TRBV18 and TRBJ1-1, is NAGVMQNPRHLVRRRGQEARLRCSPMKGHSHVYWYRQLPEEGLKFMVYLQKENIIDESGMPKERFSAEFPKEGPSILRIQQVVRGDSAAYFCASSPLGGTSANTEAFFGQGTRLTVV.

This chain links TRBV6-5 with TRBJ1-5; D perhaps matches TRBD1 (6 bases). Trimming pared 6 bases from V and 4 bases from J, leaving 10 bases between. This CDR3 is built from 13 residues. Germline CDR1 is MNHEY and CDR2 is SVGAGI. CDR3 bases: TGTGCCAGCAGAGGACAGATGAATCAGCCCCAGCATTTT. It translates to CASRGQMNQPQHF.

The chain is built from TRBV4-2 and TRBJ1-1; 11 bases are shared with TRBD1. From germline, CDR1 is LGHNA and CDR2 YNFKEQ. V dropped 1 base and J dropped 1; count of bases not matched to a gene: 11. This CDR3 has 19 amino acids. CDR3 in DNA: TGTGCCAGCAGCCAAGCCGTCCGGACAGGGGGCGTCTGGAACACTGAAGCTTTCTTT. Translated, it gives CASSQAVRTGGVWNTEAFF.

This clone has only one observation. J is TRBJ2-7 and V is TRBV13; tentative D call: TRBD1 (6 bases). V lost 4 bases and J lost 6, with 10 bases in between. The CDR3 runs to 12 residues. CDR1 is PRHDT, CDR2 FYEKMQ, per germline (reference sequence). DNA of the CDR3: TGTGCCAGCAGCTCTTACAGGGCCGAGCAGTACTTC. Residues: CASSSYRAEQYF.

The chain links TRBV2 to TRBJ2-5; D may be TRBD2 (5 bases). The germline gives CDR1 SNHLY, CDR2 FYNNEI. The CDR3 runs 11 residues. Trimming pared 9 bases from V and 5 bases from J, leaving 10 bases between. The CDR3 DNA reads as TGTGCCAGTTCACTAGGGGAGACCCAGTACTTC. Translation: CASSLGETQYF.